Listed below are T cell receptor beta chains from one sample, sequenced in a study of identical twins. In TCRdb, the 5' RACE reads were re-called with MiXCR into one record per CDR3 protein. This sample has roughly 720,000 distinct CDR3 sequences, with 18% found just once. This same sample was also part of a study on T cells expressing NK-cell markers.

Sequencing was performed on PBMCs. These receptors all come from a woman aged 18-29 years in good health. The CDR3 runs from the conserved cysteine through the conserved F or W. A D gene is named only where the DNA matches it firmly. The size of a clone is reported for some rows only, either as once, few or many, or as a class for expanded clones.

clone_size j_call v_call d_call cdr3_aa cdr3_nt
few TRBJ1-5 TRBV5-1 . CASRSGVAGNQPQHF TGCGCCAGCAGGAGCGGGGTGGCTGGCAATCAGCCCCAGCATTTT
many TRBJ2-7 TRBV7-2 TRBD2 CASSFSGTTYEQYF TGTGCCAGCAGCTTTAGCGGGACCACCTACGAGCAGTACTTC
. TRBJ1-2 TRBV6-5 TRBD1 CASSYTGQGIYGYTF TGTGCCAGCAGTTACACTGGACAGGGAATCTATGGCTACACCTTC
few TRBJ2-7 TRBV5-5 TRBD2 CASASGHYEQYF TGTGCCAGCGCTAGCGGCCACTACGAGCAGTACTTC
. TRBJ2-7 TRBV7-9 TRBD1 CASSFGTGGKYEQYF TGTGCCAGCAGCTTCGGGACAGGGGGCAAGTACGAGCAGTACTTC
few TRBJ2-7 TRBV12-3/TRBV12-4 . CASSLTGPDTYEQYF TGTGCCAGCAGTTTAACGGGACCAGACACCTACGAGCAGTACTTC
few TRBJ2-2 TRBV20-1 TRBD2 CSARDRLAGAIGELFF TGCAGTGCTAGAGATAGGCTAGCGGGAGCCATCGGGGAGCTGTTTTTT
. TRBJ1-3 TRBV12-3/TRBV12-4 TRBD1 CASSGDRGTNGNTIYF TGTGCCAGCAGTGGGGACAGGGGGACGAACGGAAACACCATATATTTT
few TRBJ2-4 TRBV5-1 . CASSHSQTNKNIQYF TGCGCCAGCAGCCATAGTCAGACGAACAAAAACATTCAGTACTTC
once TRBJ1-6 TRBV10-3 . CAIAGTCSPLHF TGTGCCATCGCGGGAACGTGTTCACCCCTCCACTTT
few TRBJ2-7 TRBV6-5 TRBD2 CASSYITSGRVYEQYF TGTGCCAGCAGTTACATTACTAGCGGGAGGGTGTACGAGCAGTACTTC
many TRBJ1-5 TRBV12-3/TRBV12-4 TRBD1 CASSQGQGNQPQHF TGTGCCAGCAGCCAGGGACAGGGGAATCAGCCCCAGCATTTT
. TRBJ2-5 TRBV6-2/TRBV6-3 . CASSYAGTYQETQYF TGTGCCAGCAGTTACGCGGGAACGTACCAAGAGACCCAGTACTTC
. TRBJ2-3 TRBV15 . CATSGPSRTDTQYF TGTGCCACCTCAGGACCGTCCCGCACAGATACGCAGTATTTT
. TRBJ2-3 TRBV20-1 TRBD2 CSAKGLAVPDTQYF TGCAGTGCCAAGGGACTAGCGGTCCCAGATACGCAGTATTTT
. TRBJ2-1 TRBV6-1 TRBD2 CASNRLAGANEQFF TGTGCCAGCAATCGACTAGCGGGGGCGAATGAGCAGTTCTTC
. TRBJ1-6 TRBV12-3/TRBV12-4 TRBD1 CASIDRATLNSPLHF TGTGCCAGCATAGACAGGGCCACTTTGAATTCACCCCTCCACTTT
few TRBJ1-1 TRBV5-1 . CASSLELGGVGAFF TGCGCCAGCAGCTTGGAGTTAGGAGGGGTTGGCGCTTTCTTT
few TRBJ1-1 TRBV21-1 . CASSRNGGTEAFF TGTGCCAGCAGCAGGAATGGAGGAACTGAAGCTTTCTTT
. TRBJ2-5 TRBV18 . CASSLGVRRRETQYF TGTGCCAGCTCACTCGGCGTGAGGAGACGAGAGACCCAGTACTTC
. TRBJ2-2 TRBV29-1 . CSVDSRGNTGELFF TGCAGCGTTGACAGCAGGGGGAACACCGGGGAGCTGTTTTTT
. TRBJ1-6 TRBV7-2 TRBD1 CASSLARWAGGDSPLHF TGTGCCAGCAGCTTAGCGAGATGGGCAGGGGGTGATTCACCCCTCCACTTT
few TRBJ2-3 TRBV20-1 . CSGRGGDTQYF TGCAGTGGCAGGGGGGGAGATACGCAGTATTTT
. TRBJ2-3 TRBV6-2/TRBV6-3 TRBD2 CASSLSGRVPKTQYF TGTGCCAGCAGTCTTAGCGGGAGGGTCCCTAAGACGCAGTATTTT
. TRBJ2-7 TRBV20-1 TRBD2 CSARGTSGDGEQYF TGCAGTGCTAGAGGGACTAGCGGGGACGGCGAGCAGTACTTC
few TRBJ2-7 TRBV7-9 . CASSATSGTNTYEQYF TGTGCCAGCAGCGCAACCTCCGGGACCAATACCTACGAGCAGTACTTC
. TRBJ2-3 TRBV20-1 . CSASRASDTQCF TGCAGTGCTAGTCGGGCCTCAGATACGCAGTGTTTT
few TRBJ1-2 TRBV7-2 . CASSPSGAHGYTF TGTGCCAGCAGCCCCTCAGGGGCGCATGGCTACACCTTC
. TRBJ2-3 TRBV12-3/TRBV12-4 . CASSFLRELQYF TGTGCCAGCAGTTTTTTACGGGAGCTGCAGTATTTT
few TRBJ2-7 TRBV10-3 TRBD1 CATGQGSNEQYF TGTGCCACCGGACAGGGCTCCAACGAGCAGTACTTC
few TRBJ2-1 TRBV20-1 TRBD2 CSARRLAGGPYNEQFF TGCAGTGCTAGAAGACTAGCGGGGGGCCCCTACAATGAGCAGTTCTTC
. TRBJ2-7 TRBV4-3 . CASSQDLITSSTHEQYF TGCGCCAGCAGCCAAGATTTGATAACTAGCTCGACCCACGAGCAGTACTTC
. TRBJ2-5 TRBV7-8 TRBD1 CASSVPGQGVGETQYF TGTGCCAGCAGCGTCCCGGGACAGGGGGTTGGGGAGACCCAGTACTTC
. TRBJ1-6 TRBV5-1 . CASSLDGGYNSPLHF TGCGCCAGCAGCTTGGATGGGGGCTATAATTCACCCCTCCACTTT
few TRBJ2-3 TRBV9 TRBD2 CASSVAGRADTQYF TGTGCCAGCAGCGTAGCGGGGAGGGCAGATACGCAGTATTTT
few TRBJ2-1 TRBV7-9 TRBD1 CASSLATGEREEQFF TGTGCCAGCAGCTTAGCGACAGGGGAGCGTGAGGAGCAGTTCTTC
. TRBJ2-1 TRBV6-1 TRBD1 CASSEEGASYNEQFF TGTGCCAGCAGTGAAGAGGGGGCCTCCTACAATGAGCAGTTCTTC
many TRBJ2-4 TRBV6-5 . CASSYGGAKNIQYF TGTGCCAGCAGTTACGGGGGTGCCAAAAACATTCAGTACTTC
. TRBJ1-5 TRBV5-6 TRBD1 CASSFGRGAQPQHF TGTGCCAGCAGCTTTGGCAGGGGGGCTCAGCCCCAGCATTTT
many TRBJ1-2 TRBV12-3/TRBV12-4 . CASSFVNYGYTF TGTGCCAGCAGTTTTGTCAACTATGGCTACACCTTC